Listed below are T cell receptor beta chains from one sample, sequenced in a study of cytomegalovirus exposure and HLA in healthy donors. Using immunoSEQ multiplex PCR, the repertoire was profiled, and TCRdb retains in-frame clones only, with some absent. The sample has about 130,000 clones; over 65% are singletons. Sequencing used PBMCs. The receptors derive from a middle-aged man in good health and CMV-seropositive. The CDR3 runs from the conserved cysteine through the conserved F or W. D genes are given only for firm matches. Where a row states a size, it is once, few, many or the class of an expanded clone; other rows omit it.

size	J	D	V	DNA	CDR3
NA	TRBJ2-5	TRBD2	TRBV5-4	TGTGCCAGCAGCTTGGCCAGCGGGGGGAAAGAGACCCAGTACTTC	CASSLASGGKETQYF
NA	TRBJ2-5	NA	TRBV4-3	TGCGCCAGCAGCCAAGATAGCTTCCAAGAGACCCAGTACTTC	CASSQDSFQETQYF
NA	TRBJ2-7	TRBD2	TRBV30	TGTGCCTGGACGGCCGGGACTAGCTCCTACGAGCAGTACTTC	CAWTAGTSSYEQYF
once	TRBJ2-5	NA	TRBV7-8	TGTGCCAGCAGCTTAGCCCGGTGGAGCGAAGAGACCCAGTACTTC	CASSLARWSEETQYF
few	TRBJ2-5	TRBD1	TRBV5-1	TGCGCCAGCAGCTTACAGGGGGGAGAGACCCAGTACTTC	CASSLQGGETQYF
few	TRBJ1-5	NA	TRBV25-1	TGTGCCAGCAGTGAATATGGGGGGAATCAGCCCCAGCATTTT	CASSEYGGNQPQHF
few	TRBJ1-2	TRBD1	TRBV30	TGTGCCTGGACCCGGACAGGGGAAAACTATGGCTACACCTTC	CAWTRTGENYGYTF
once	TRBJ1-2	TRBD1	TRBV7-2	TGTGCCAGCAGCCTCGGGACAGGCCGTTACTATGGCTACACCTTC	CASSLGTGRYYGYTF
NA	TRBJ1-3	NA	TRBV9	TGTGCCAGCAGCGTAGCTGCGGCAGCTGGAAACACCATATATTTT	CASSVAAAAGNTIYF
NA	TRBJ2-1	TRBD2	TRBV28	TGTGCCAGCAGTTCATTAGCGGGAGTGGGTGAGCAGTTCTTC	CASSSLAGVGEQFF
NA	TRBJ1-1	NA	TRBV5-1	TGCGCCAGCAGCTTTCTATTGGACACTGAAGCTTTCTTT	CASSFLLDTEAFF
NA	TRBJ2-7	TRBD1	TRBV5-1	TGCGCCAGCGCCCCGGGACAGGGCCCCTACGAGCAGTACTTC	CASAPGQGPYEQYF
NA	TRBJ2-7	NA	TRBV7-3	TGTGCCAGCAGCTTAATAGCGCGCGCATCCTCCTACGAGCAGTACTTC	CASSLIARASSYEQYF
NA	TRBJ2-2	TRBD1	TRBV5-1	TGCGCCAGCAGCTTGGAAAGGGGGATAACAGGGGCCGGGGAGCTGTTTTTT	CASSLERGITGAGELFF
NA	TRBJ1-5	TRBD1	TRBV27	TGTGCCAGCAGTTTGCGGGACAGGGGGCGGGGTCAGCCCCAGCATTTT	CASSLRDRGRGQPQHF
NA	TRBJ1-4	NA	TRBV5-6	TGTGCCAGCAGCCTGAGAGTCCAGGCAGCAACTAATGAAAAACTGTTTTTT	CASSLRVQAATNEKLFF